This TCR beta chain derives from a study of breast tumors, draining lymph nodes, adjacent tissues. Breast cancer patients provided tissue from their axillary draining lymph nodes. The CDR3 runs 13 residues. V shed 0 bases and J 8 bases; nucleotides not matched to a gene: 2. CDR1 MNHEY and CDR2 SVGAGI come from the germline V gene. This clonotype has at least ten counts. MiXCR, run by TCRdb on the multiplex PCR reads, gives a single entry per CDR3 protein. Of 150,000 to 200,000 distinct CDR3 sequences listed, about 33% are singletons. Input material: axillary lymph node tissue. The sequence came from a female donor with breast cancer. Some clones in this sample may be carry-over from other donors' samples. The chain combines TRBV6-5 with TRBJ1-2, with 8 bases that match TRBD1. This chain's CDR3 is CASSYSTGVGYTF. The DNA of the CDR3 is TGTGCCAGCAGTTACTCGACAGGGGTCGGCTACACCTTC.